Below, 25 T cell receptor beta chains from the same sample are listed, as sequenced in a study of OX40 agonist ivuxolimab in advanced cancers. TCRdb keeps only in-frame clones here, not all; method: immunoSEQ multiplex PCR. The data hold under 40,000 clones, with roughly 80% observed a single time. The starting material was CD4+ or CD8+ T cells sorted from blood, obtained in a trial of the OX40 agonist ivuxolimab. These receptors all come from an adult with an advanced solid tumor such as melanoma, head and neck, liver or kidney cancer.

J is TRBJ2-1 and V is TRBV19, with 7 bases aligning to TRBD2. The V and J ends lost 5 bases and 2 bases, in that order; junction bases with no gene match: 6. The CDR3 extends over 15 amino acids. Germline V lookup: CDR1 LNHDA, CDR2 SQIVND (reference sequence). CDR3 sequence (DNA): TGTGCCAGTAGTTGGGGGGGTTCAGCCTACAATGAGCAGTTCTTC. Translating gives CASSWGGSAYNEQFF.

The chain employs TRBV6-1 and TRBJ2-1; 8 positions agree with TRBD1. The V gene end was trimmed by 8 bases and the J gene end by 5 bases; junction bases not matched to a gene: 8. CDR1 is MNHNS and CDR2 is SASEGT in the germline V gene. The CDR3 is 14 residues long. CDR3 amino acids: CASERDRIDNEQFF. DNA for the CDR3: TGTGCCAGCGAACGGGACAGGATTGACAATGAGCAGTTCTTC.

The chain recombines TRBV27 with TRBJ2-5, with TRBD1 identical over 11 bases. V was pared by 3 bases and J by 4 bases, with 4 bases of the junction left unmatched. The CDR3 is 15 amino acids. Germline loops: CDR1 MNHEY, CDR2 SMNVEV (reference sequence). The CDR3 DNA reads as TGTGCCAGCAGTTTCGGGACAGGGGGAGGAGAGACCCAGTACTTC. This codes for CASSFGTGGGETQYF.

V and J are TRBV5-1 and TRBJ1-4; D might be TRBD1 (5 bases). CDR1 is SGHRS and CDR2 is YFSETQ in the germline V gene. The CDR3 loop spans 13 amino acids. V gave up 4 bases and J gave up 4 bases, with 8 bases separating them. The CDR3: CASSAQDNEKLFF. CDR3 in DNA: TGCGCCAGCAGCGCACAGGATAATGAAAAACTGTTTTTT.

The rearrangement joins TRBV30 to TRBJ1-1; TRBD1 agrees at 8 bases. Germline V gene lookup returns CDR1 GTSNPN and CDR2 SVGIG (reference sequence). The J segment lost 3 bases and the V segment lost 5 bases, leaving 5 bases of the junction unmatched. This CDR3 spans 13 amino acids. Here the CDR3 DNA reads TGTGCCTGGCCGGACAGGGAGGACACTGAAGCTTTCTTT. The encoded protein is CAWPDREDTEAFF.

In its sample, this clone was seen once. The CDR3 bases are TGCAGCGGGGGGGTCGGGAGTTCGAACGAGCAGTACTTC. It encodes CSGGVGSSNEQYF. This sequence joins TRBV29-1 and TRBJ2-7, with a weak D call TRBD2 (6 bases). CDR1 and CDR2 (germline): SQVTM, ANQGSEA. The CDR3 is 13 amino acids. V gave up 7 bases and J gave up 5 bases, with 18 bases separating them.

J is TRBJ2-2 and V is TRBV19, with 9 bases fitting TRBD1. Germline V gene data show CDR1 as LNHDA and CDR2 as SQIVND (reference sequence). The length of the CDR3 is 16 residues. Trimming cost V 4 bases and J 3 bases; bases outside gene matches: 6. CDR3 residues: CASSSLGQGYTGELFF. The CDR3 DNA sequence: TGTGCCAGTAGTAGCTTAGGACAGGGGTACACCGGGGAGCTGTTTTTT.

V usage is TRBV9 and J usage is TRBJ2-1; 9 bases are a match to TRBD2. CDR3 length: 15 residues. Trimming removed 2 bases from V and 2 bases from J; junction bases left unmatched: 2. The germline V gene encodes CDR1 SGDLS and CDR2 YYNGEE. The DNA of the CDR3 is TGTGCCAGCAGCGTTAGCGGGAGCCCCTACAATGAGCAGTTCTTC. Protein product: CASSVSGSPYNEQFF.

This clone was seen once. V and J are TRBV7-8 and TRBJ1-1; D unresolved. V lost 0 bases to trimming and J lost 1 base, with 6 bases between them. Germline CDR1 reads SGHVS; CDR2 reads FQNEAQ. This CDR3 is built from 14 residues. This chain's CDR3 is CASSLATTNTEAFF. The CDR3, as DNA: TGTGCCAGCAGCTTAGCGACAACGAACACTGAAGCTTTCTTT.

This sequence joins TRBV29-1 and TRBJ2-2, with D uncertain. Germline V gene data show CDR1 as SQVTM and CDR2 as ANQGSEA. The CDR3 is made up of 12 amino acids. Trimming stripped 8 bases from V and 2 bases from J, with 9 bases between. The CDR3 reads CSLRFNTGELFF. Here the CDR3 DNA reads TGCAGCTTACGTTTCAACACCGGGGAGCTGTTTTTT.

The genes are TRBV11-2 and TRBJ2-1; D call uncertain. V lost 1 base and J lost 8, with 15 bases in between. CDR1 is SGHAT, CDR2 FQNNGV, per germline. The CDR3 loop spans 15 amino acids. CDR3 loop: CASSLVWSEGHEQFF. CDR3 sequence (DNA): TGTGCCAGCAGCTTAGTATGGAGTGAAGGCCATGAGCAGTTCTTC.

The chain recombines TRBV5-1 with TRBJ2-2; D call uncertain. V lost 4 bases and J lost 4, with 8 bases in between. The CDR3 is 13 residues long. Per the germline V gene, CDR1 is SGHRS and CDR2 is YFSETQ. The CDR3 loop is CASSPGGTGELFF. In DNA, the CDR3 is TGCGCCAGCAGCCCCGGCGGCACCGGGGAGCTGTTTTTT.

The genes are TRBV11-2 and TRBJ2-2; 8 bases are a match to TRBD1. Germline V gene lookup returns CDR1 SGHAT and CDR2 FQNNGV. The V and J ends lost 4 bases and 1 base, in that order; junction bases with no gene match: 2. This CDR3 is built from 15 residues. CDR3 nucleotide sequence: TGTGCCAGCAGCTGGGGACAGGTGAACACCGGGGAGCTGTTTTTT. It encodes CASSWGQVNTGELFF. The full variable domain, its missing parts supplied by reference TRBV11-2 and TRBJ2-2, is EAGVAQSPRYKIIEKRQSVAFWCNPISGHATLYWYQQILGQGPKLLIQFQNNGVVDDSQLPKDRFSAERLKGVDSTLKIQPAKLEDSAVYLCASSWGQVNTGELFFGEGSRLTVL.

The V call is TRBV7-9, the J call TRBJ1-4, with D hard to call. V lost 7 bases and J 8 bases, leaving 14 bases between the germline ends. Germline CDR1 and CDR2: SEHNR and FQNEAQ (reference sequence). CDR3 length equals 13 residues. The CDR3 protein is CASIWETGEKLFF. CDR3 bases: TGTGCCAGCATCTGGGAGACTGGGGAAAAACTGTTTTTT.

DNA of the CDR3: TGTGCCACCAGCAGAGCTAGCAGCCAAGAGACCCAGTACTTC. As protein: CATSRASSQETQYF. The chain couples TRBV15 to TRBJ2-5, with D possibly matching TRBD2 (5 bases). This CDR3 has 14 amino acids. Trimming stripped 1 base from V and 1 base from J, with 7 bases between. CDR1 is LNHNV, CDR2 YYDKDF, per germline (reference sequence).

The rearrangement uses TRBV5-1 and TRBJ2-3; possible D gene TRBD1, 5 bases. V gave up 0 bases and J gave up 1 base, with 9 bases separating them. The CDR3 has 15 residues. CDR1 and CDR2 from the germline V gene are SGHRS and YFSETQ. The CDR3 sequence is CASSLEGKGTDTQYF. CDR3 bases: TGCGCCAGCAGCTTGGAGGGGAAGGGCACAGATACGCAGTATTTT.

The chain carries TRBV6-5 and TRBJ2-7; D uncertain. There are 13 residues in the CDR3. CDR1 and CDR2 from the germline V gene are MNHEY and SVGAGI. V was trimmed by 2 bases and J by 7 bases, leaving 12 bases between them. The CDR3 bases are TGTGCCAGCAGTTACCTCACCGGTTCAGAGCAGTACTTC. It yields the protein CASSYLTGSEQYF.

The table lists this clone with a few counts. The genes are TRBV7-2 and TRBJ2-1; 16 bases agree with TRBD2. The germline CDR1 and CDR2 sequences are SGHTA and FQGNSA. V was clipped by 5 bases and J by 12 bases; unmatched bases: 7. The CDR3 is 15 residues long. CDR3 amino acids: CASSPPGLAGGGQFF. CDR3 nucleotide sequence: TGTGCCAGCAGCCCGCCGGGACTAGCGGGAGGGGGGCAGTTCTTC.

This chain joins TRBV6-5 and TRBJ2-3; 8 bases line up with TRBD2. CDR1 is MNHEY, CDR2 SVGAGI, per germline. V gave up 2 bases and J gave up 6 bases; unmatched junction bases: 1. The CDR3 runs 13 residues. Here the CDR3 DNA reads TGTGCCAGCAGTTACCCGGGGGGGGATACGCAGTATTTT. Translation gives CASSYPGGDTQYF.

This clone appeared once. This chain connects TRBV9 to TRBJ1-3, with D uncertain. CDR1 and CDR2 (germline): SGDLS, YYNGEE. The CDR3 is 13 amino acids. V was trimmed by 1 base and J by 2 bases, leaving 4 bases between them. The CDR3 DNA follows: TGTGCCAGCAGCGTAAAGCCTGGAAACACCATATATTTT. It specifies CASSVKPGNTIYF.

The J gene is TRBJ2-7, the V gene TRBV2; 9 bases line up with TRBD2. The V and J ends lost 7 bases and 4 bases, in that order; junction bases with no gene match: 8. This CDR3 is 14 amino acids long. Germline V gene lookup returns CDR1 SNHLY and CDR2 FYNNEI. In DNA, the CDR3 is TGTGCCAGCATCAGGGGCGGGAGGGGGTACGAGCAGTACTTC. It translates to CASIRGGRGYEQYF. The complete variable domain, with remaining parts taken from reference TRBV2 and TRBJ2-7, reads EPEVTQTPSHQVTQMGQEVILRCVPISNHLYFYWYRQILGQKVEFLVSFYNNEISEKSEIFDDQFSVERPDGSNFTLKIRSTKLEDSAMYFCASIRGGRGYEQYFGPGTRLTVT.

V and J are TRBV25-1 and TRBJ2-7; maybe TRBD2 (6 bases). The germline gives CDR1 MGHDK, CDR2 SYGVNS. Trimming stripped 0 bases from V and 6 bases from J, with 12 bases between. CDR3 length: 14 amino acids. The CDR3 DNA reads TGTGCCAGCAGTGAATACCCCCTGACTAGCGAGCAGTACTTC. It translates to CASSEYPLTSEQYF.

This clone occurred once. The chain combines TRBV19 with TRBJ2-1; 7 bases map to TRBD2. Germline trimming cut 5 bases from V and 3 bases from J; bases unmatched to any gene: 10. The CDR3 totals 16 residues. Germline V gene sequence: CDR1 LNHDA, CDR2 SQIVND (reference sequence). The CDR3 region is CASSLETSSGYNEQFF. In DNA, the CDR3 is TGTGCCAGTAGTCTCGAGACTAGCTCGGGCTACAATGAGCAGTTCTTC. Full variable domain (remainder filled in from reference TRBV19 and TRBJ2-1): DGGITQSPKYLFRKEGQNVTLSCEQNLNHDAMYWYRQDPGQGLRLIYYSQIVNDFQKGDIAEGYSVSREKKESFPLTVTSAQKNPTAFYLCASSLETSSGYNEQFFGPGTRLTVL.

This clone turned up a few times. This sequence joins TRBV19 and TRBJ2-3, with unresolved D. The V gene lost 8 bases and the J gene lost 5 bases, with 14 bases spanning the gap. This CDR3 comprises 13 residues. Germline V lookup: CDR1 LNHDA, CDR2 SQIVND (reference sequence). Written as DNA, the CDR3 is TGTGCCAGTGGAGATAGAGTACGAGATACGCAGTATTTT. Protein: CASGDRVRDTQYF.

The chain has TRBV30 and TRBJ1-4, with no clear D. This CDR3 spans 16 amino acids. V dropped 0 bases and J dropped 3 bases, with 14 bases sitting between them. Germline CDR1 and CDR2: GTSNPN and SVGIG (reference sequence). The CDR3 loop reads CAWSVRGQLANEKLFF. CDR3 nucleotide sequence: TGTGCCTGGAGTGTACGAGGGCAGCTGGCTAATGAAAAACTGTTTTTT.